A single sample gave rise to the 5 T cell receptor beta chains below, sequenced in a study of T cell responses to AZD1222 COVID-19 vaccine. TCRdb's table, derived via immunoSEQ multiplex PCR, lists solely in-frame clones and lacks some. This sample has about 140,000 clones, with approximately 91% found just once. The specimen comprised peripheral blood, sampled 28 days after the second AZD1222 dose. The receptors derive from an adult who received the AZD1222 COVID-19 vaccine.

The chain recombines TRBV6-5 with TRBJ1-1, with D perhaps TRBD1 (5 bases). Germline V gene data show CDR1 as MNHEY and CDR2 as SVGAGI. Trimming stripped 7 bases from V and 6 bases from J, with 18 bases between. There are 14 residues in the CDR3. The CDR3 protein is CASTGFRVVSEAFF. CDR3 in DNA: TGTGCCAGCACCGGATTCAGGGTAGTTTCTGAAGCTTTCTTT.

This sequence joins TRBV3-1 (or the pseudogene TRBV3-2) and TRBJ1-2, with TRBD1 identical over 8 bases. CDR1 is LGHDT, CDR2 YNNKEL, per germline (reference sequence). V shed 4 bases and J 5 bases; nucleotides not matched to a gene: 0. The CDR3 sequence is 12 residues long. CDR3 DNA sequence: TGTGCCAGCAGCCGACAGGGGTATGGCTACACCTTC. This encodes CASSRQGYGYTF.

The chain joins TRBV3-1 (or the pseudogene TRBV3-2) to TRBJ1-2; tentative D call: TRBD1 (5 bases). Trimming shortened V by 0 bases and J by 5 bases, and 13 bases separated the two germline ends. Germline CDR1 reads LGHDT; CDR2 reads YNNKEL (reference sequence). This CDR3 has 15 residues. The DNA of the CDR3 is TGTGCCAGCAGCCAAGATGTTGGGACTCCTTATGGCTACACCTTC. This sequence encodes CASSQDVGTPYGYTF.

V gene TRBV6-6 combines with J gene TRBJ1-1; TRBD1 aligns across 8 bases. The CDR3 consists of 16 residues. V trimming: 0 bases; J trimming: 3 bases; junction bases outside the gene matches: 6. Germline loops: CDR1 MNHNY, CDR2 SVGAGI (reference sequence). This CDR3 is CASSYSRTGTDTEAFF. The CDR3 DNA reads as TGTGCCAGCAGTTACTCGAGGACAGGGACGGACACTGAAGCTTTCTTT.

The chain links TRBV6-6 to TRBJ1-1, with 8 bases lining up with TRBD1. With 3 bases clipped from V and 5 bases from J, the junction kept 5 bases outside the gene matches. Germline values: CDR1 MNHNY, CDR2 SVGAGI (reference sequence). This CDR3 has 14 amino acids. This CDR3 reads CASSYDRGRTEAFF. CDR3 in DNA: TGTGCCAGCAGTTATGACAGGGGAAGGACTGAAGCTTTCTTT.